This TCR beta chain comes out of a study of control samples from healthy donors and cancer patients. This clone was detected a few times. Generated by immunoSEQ multiplex PCR, the TCRdb table keeps only in-frame clones and is missing some. The sample shows 100,000 to 150,000 clones, approximately 92% of them seen only once. J gave up 3 bases and V 1 base, and 6 bases lay outside the gene matches. This CDR3 region has 15 residues. CDR1 SGHNT and CDR2 YYREEE come from the germline V gene (reference sequence). Sample: blood. The genes are TRBV5-4 and TRBJ2-7, with 8 bases fitting TRBD1. The sequence was obtained from a woman in her fifties or sixties in good health. CDR3 in amino acids: CASSLPDRGVYEQYF. DNA for the CDR3: TGTGCCAGCAGCTTGCCTGACAGGGGTGTCTACGAGCAGTACTTC.